These 15 T cell receptor beta chains share one sample of origin, sequenced in a study of glioma-infiltrating T cells. TCR alpha and beta CDR3 regions were amplified from RNA using iRepertoire nested multiplex PCR. Via MiXCR, TCRdb re-called the multiplex PCR reads, giving one row per CDR3 protein. The sample shows under 150,000 distinct CDR3 sequences, approximately 39% of them seen only once. The source material was glioma tissue, nonneoplastic brain tissue, or PBMCs (not recorded which). All receptors come from a human donor with low-grade glioma or glioblastoma, undergoing nonglioma brain surgery, or in good health (not recorded which).

J is TRBJ2-1 and V is TRBV11-2, with D uncertain. V lost 6 bases to trimming and J lost 10 bases, with 19 bases between them. The germline gives CDR1 SGHAT, CDR2 FQNNGV. This CDR3 has 14 residues. The CDR3 here is CASRTRQGPLEQFF. In DNA form, the CDR3 reads TGTGCCAGCAGGACACGACAAGGGCCGTTGGAGCAGTTCTTC.

This clonotype was counted at least ten times. This rearrangement joins TRBV27 to TRBJ1-6, with TRBD1 identical over 8 bases. CDR3 length equals 14 residues. Germline V gene lookup returns CDR1 MNHEY and CDR2 SMNVEV (reference sequence). V gave up 5 bases and J gave up 7 bases; unmatched junction bases: 4. The CDR3 here is CASSRDRSNSPLHF. The DNA for the CDR3 is TGTGCCAGCAGTCGGGACAGGTCGAATTCACCCCTCCACTTT.

The chain employs TRBV4-1 and TRBJ1-1, with 7 bases that match TRBD1. CDR1 is MGHRA, CDR2 YSYEKL, per germline. V lost 0 bases, J lost 8 bases, and 9 bases stayed unmatched. CDR3 length: 15 amino acids. CDR3: CASSQDPLGQAEAFF. The CDR3 DNA is TGCGCCAGCAGCCAAGATCCTTTAGGACAGGCAGAAGCTTTCTTT.

With regard to this clonotype: A read error may account for a junction end that differs from germline. The genes are TRBV6-1 and TRBJ1-2; D is undetermined. The CDR3 is 12 residues long. Germline lookup yields CDR1 MNHNS and CDR2 SASEGT. CDR3 DNA sequence: TGTGCCAGCAGTGACGGCCCGAATGGCTACGCCTTC. It specifies CASSDGPNGYAF.

On this clonotype: A read error may be the cause here, since a much bigger clone is one base away. The conserved closing phenylalanine or tryptophan is absent in this CDR3, likely reflecting a read error. V is TRBV20-1 and J is TRBJ2-1; D perhaps matches TRBD2 (7 bases). V dropped 3 bases and J dropped 5 bases, with 17 bases sitting between them. Germline CDR1 is DFQATT and CDR2 is SNEGSKA (reference sequence). CDR3 length equals 15 residues. CDR3 protein: CSASSMAGANNEQFL. The CDR3 DNA reads TGCAGTGCTAGTTCGATGGCGGGGGCAAACAATGAGCAGTTCTTA.

The sample holds a few counts of this clonotype. V and J are TRBV6-6 and TRBJ1-1; D gene uncertain. Between the trimmed V and J ends, which lost 0 bases and 8 bases, there was a span of 4 bases. CDR1 and CDR2 from the germline V gene are MNHNY and SVGAGI (reference sequence). CDR3 length: 11 residues. This CDR3 reads CASSYSREAFF. The DNA of the CDR3 is TGTGCCAGCAGTTACTCGAGAGAAGCTTTCTTT.

This clonotype was recorded once. A much larger clone lies a single base off, so this may be a read error. V gene TRBV27 combines with J gene TRBJ2-3; no reliable D call. Germline V gene sequence: CDR1 MNHEY, CDR2 SMNVEV (reference sequence). V lost 4 bases, J lost 12 bases, and 23 bases lay in between. This CDR3 has 15 amino acids. CDR3: CASSSSMNSNQPQYF. CDR3 nucleotide sequence: TGTGCCAGCAGTTCTTCAATGAATAGCAATCAGCCCCAGTATTTT.

This clonotype appeared a few times. This chain links TRBV6-1 with TRBJ2-1; TRBD2 aligns across 8 bases. Germline V CDR1 and CDR2: MNHNS, SASEGT. The CDR3 totals 14 residues. V shed 6 bases and J 3 bases; nucleotides not matched to a gene: 4. Written as DNA, the CDR3 is TGTGCCAGCAGAGCGGGAGTGGGCTACAATGAGCAGTTCTTC. Residues: CASRAGVGYNEQFF.

Only a few counts were recorded for this clonotype. This sequence joins TRBV10-3 and TRBJ1-1; 9 bases line up with TRBD1. The CDR3 extends over 14 amino acids. The V and J ends lost 11 bases and 11 bases, in that order; junction bases with no gene match: 18. Looked up from germline, CDR1 is ENHRY and CDR2 is SYGVKD. CDR3 nucleotide sequence: TGTGCCTCAAGGAAGGACAGGGGATCCATTGGCGCTTTCTTT. It yields the protein CASRKDRGSIGAFF.

This clonotype came up a few times. This chain joins TRBV14 and TRBJ1-1; D call uncertain. CDR3 length equals 14 residues. Trimming pared 1 base from V and 1 base from J, leaving 7 bases between. Germline CDR1 is SGHDN and CDR2 is FVKESK. This CDR3 is CASSQAGSNTEAFF. The CDR3 nucleotides read TGTGCCAGCAGCCAAGCGGGCTCGAACACTGAAGCTTTCTTT.

There are a few counts of this clonotype. The chain carries TRBV27 and TRBJ2-3, with 11 bases aligning to TRBD2. The CDR3 is 15 residues long. Germline CDR1 MNHEY, CDR2 SMNVEV (reference sequence). With 0 bases clipped from V and 11 bases from J, the junction kept 7 bases outside the gene matches. The CDR3 sequence is CASSLSGRGLAGQYF. DNA for the CDR3: TGTGCCAGCAGTTTATCGGGTCGCGGACTAGCGGGGCAGTATTTT.

This clonotype was detected a few times. The chain has TRBV20-1 and TRBJ1-1; 10 nucleotides line up with TRBD1. CDR3 size: 16 residues. CDR1 is DFQATT and CDR2 is SNEGSKA in the germline V gene (reference sequence). The trim removed 5 bases at V and 1 base at J, leaving 10 bases unmatched. CDR3 protein: CSASWTGGIANTEAFF. CDR3 in DNA: TGCAGTGCTTCATGGACAGGGGGAATCGCGAACACTGAAGCTTTCTTT.

The sample holds many counts of this clonotype. This chain links TRBV7-2 with TRBJ2-3; 9 bases fit TRBD1. Per the germline V gene, CDR1 is SGHTA and CDR2 is FQGNSA. The ends lost 5 bases at V and 6 bases at J; junction bases unmatched: 6. The CDR3 spans 14 residues. This CDR3 reads CASSLQGAWDTQYF. CDR3 DNA sequence: TGTGCCAGCAGCCTACAGGGGGCATGGGATACGCAGTATTTT.

This clonotype was recorded a few times. V usage is TRBV4-1 and J usage is TRBJ1-1, with 8 bases lining up with TRBD1. Looked up from germline, CDR1 is MGHRA and CDR2 is YSYEKL. The CDR3 sequence is 15 residues long. V dropped 5 bases and J dropped 5; count of bases not matched to a gene: 10. The chain's CDR3 is CASSSNQGARTEAFF. The DNA for the CDR3 is TGCGCCAGCAGCTCTAACCAGGGGGCTCGGACTGAAGCTTTCTTT.

On this clonotype: Its ends do not fully match the called genes, so a read error is possible. J is TRBJ2-1 and V is TRBV6-6; TRBD1 is a possible D gene (6 bases). Per germline, CDR1 MNHNY and CDR2 SVGAGI (reference sequence). The CDR3 consists of 14 residues. The DNA of the CDR3 is TGCGCCAGCAGTGTGGGGGCAAATTCCAATGAGCAGTTCTTC. Translating gives CASSVGANSNEQFF.